This T cell receptor beta chain was observed in a study of CD8+ T cells in alopecia areata. General study findings and limits: In scalp samples, resident alphabeta T cells of normal skin are also sequenced.

The sample's treatment: oral pan-JAK inhibitor, 5-10 mg twice daily. In alopecia areata patients, both lesional scalp punch biopsies and peripheral blood were collected. Comment on this clone: Its target is unknown.

Isolated RNA was reverse transcribed into cDNA used as the sequencing template. Sequenced by immunoSEQ multiplex PCR; TCRdb stores in-frame clones only, minus some. Of 150,000 to 200,000 clones in the sample, around three fifths were seen once. Germline loops: CDR1 SQVTM, CDR2 ANQGSEA. Trimming shortened V by 7 bases and J by 7 bases, and 14 bases separated the two germline ends. This CDR3 comprises 11 residues. The sequencing used CD4+ T cells sorted from blood, collected at approximately week 50, from a patient treated with tofacitinib. The gene calls are TRBV29-1 and TRBJ2-7, with D maybe TRBD2 (5 bases). The receptor was derived from a human donor with alopecia areata. The CDR3 loop is CSAQSPGEQYF. The CDR3 bases are TGCAGCGCCCAATCGCCGGGGGAGCAGTACTTC.